A selection of T cell receptor beta chains follows, all from one sample in a study of blood T cell repertoires in COVID-19. The data were produced by immunoSEQ multiplex PCR, yet TCRdb's version contains in-frame clones alone and is incomplete. The sample carries over 150,000 clones, roughly nine tenths recorded once. Source material: PBMCs or T cells enriched from blood (not recorded which). The receptor source for this set is a woman aged 45-65 years who had recovered from COVID-19. The CDR3 runs from the conserved cysteine through the conserved F or W. The D gene is left open where the match is weak. Only part of the rows carry a size: once, few, many, or a class if the clone is expanded.

>TRBV28|TRBD1|NA|14|TRBJ2-7
TGTGCCAGCAGTCTTACGGGACAGAGCTACGAGCAGTACTTC
CASSLTGQSYEQYF
>TRBV11-2|NA|NA|14|TRBJ2-1
TGTGCCAGCAGCTTAGTGAGCTTAAACAATGAGCAGTTCTTC
CASSLVSLNNEQFF
>TRBV4-1|NA|NA|15|TRBJ1-1
TGCGCCAGCAGCCAAGAAGGGCAGGGCCGCACTGAAGCTTTCTTT
CASSQEGQGRTEAFF
>TRBV7-2|TRBD1|once|13|TRBJ2-7
TGTGCCAGCGGTACCGACAGGGTCGAGGAGCAGTACTTC
CASGTDRVEEQYF
>TRBV19|NA|NA|15|TRBJ2-2
TGTGCCGGAGGAAAGGGTGCGGGGAACACCGGGGAGCTGTTTTTT
CAGGKGAGNTGELFF
>TRBV4-2|TRBD1|once|17|TRBJ2-1
TGTGCCAGCAGCCAAGTTACAGGGGGCGCAGTTGACAATGAGCAGTTCTTC
CASSQVTGGAVDNEQFF
>TRBV27|NA|NA|16|TRBJ1-2
TGTGCCAGCAGTAATTCGGGGGGGGTAAGAAACTATGGCTACACCTTC
CASSNSGGVRNYGYTF
>TRBV6-2/TRBV6-3|TRBD2|NA|17|TRBJ2-7
TGTGCCAGCAGCCGTCTCTCCTTTTCTAGCGGTCCCTACGAGCAGTACTTC
CASSRLSFSSGPYEQYF
>TRBV5-1|TRBD1|NA|12|TRBJ1-1
TGCGCCAGCAGCGCAGGGGGCCCTGAAGCTTTCTTT
CASSAGGPEAFF
>TRBV6-1|TRBD1|NA|19|TRBJ1-3
TGTGCCAGCAGTGCTCCGGGACAGGGAGGCCTACTCTCTGGAAACACCATATATTTT
CASSAPGQGGLLSGNTIYF
>TRBV5-1|NA|NA|13|TRBJ2-7
TGCGCCAGCAGCCCAGGGTCTACCTACGAGCAGTACTTC
CASSPGSTYEQYF
>TRBV11-3|TRBD2|NA|17|TRBJ2-3
TGTGCCAGCAGCTTAGGGGGGACTAGCGGGAAGAGTGGTACGCAGTATTTT
CASSLGGTSGKSGTQYF
>TRBV5-1|NA|NA|16|TRBJ2-5
TGCGCCAGCAGCTTGGGGCCTAGGACACCCGAAGAGACCCAGTACTTC
CASSLGPRTPEETQYF
>TRBV14|TRBD1|NA|12|TRBJ2-5
TGTGCCAGCAGAGGACAGGTCGAGACCCAGTACTTC
CASRGQVETQYF
>TRBV19|NA|NA|15|TRBJ2-2
TGTGCCAGTTCCGCGCAGGGTACGAACACCGGGGAGCTGTTTTTT
CASSAQGTNTGELFF
>TRBV6-6|NA|NA|15|TRBJ2-3
TGTGCCAGCAGTTACTCGCACGGGAGCCCAGATACGCAGTATTTT
CASSYSHGSPDTQYF
>TRBV30|TRBD1|NA|16|TRBJ1-6
TGTGCCTGGAGGGAAGGCCTACAGGGGAGGAATTCACCCCTCCACTTT
CAWREGLQGRNSPLHF
>TRBV3-1/TRBV3-2|NA|NA|11|TRBJ2-2
TGTGCCAGCAGCCAAGAGGTAGTGCTGTTTTTT
CASSQEVVLFF
>TRBV30|NA|NA|11|TRBJ2-3
TGTGCCTGGAGCCTCCCGGGTACGCAGTATTTT
CAWSLPGTQYF
>TRBV2|TRBD1|NA|13|TRBJ1-1
TGTGCCAGCGACGGGGACAGGGGTACTGAAGCTTTCTTT
CASDGDRGTEAFF
>TRBV7-9|TRBD1|NA|15|TRBJ1-4
TGTGCCAGCAGCTTAGTGGGAACAGGGGATGAAAAACTGTTTTTT
CASSLVGTGDEKLFF